The next 24 T cell receptor beta chains were all read from a single sample in a study of cytomegalovirus exposure and HLA in healthy donors. A multiplex PCR was run with 60 Vbeta primers and 13 Jbeta primers. Only in-frame clones appear in the TCRdb table, and some are missing; sequencing was by immunoSEQ multiplex PCR. The data hold 90,000 to 130,000 clones, with roughly 68% observed a single time. The sample was PBMCs. These TCRs come from a man aged 30-40 years in good health and CMV-seropositive.

CDR3 amino acids: CASSPNLTGGRNSPLHF. CDR3 DNA sequence: TGCGCCAGCAGCCCCAACCTCACAGGGGGCCGTAATTCACCCCTCCACTTT. This chain uses TRBV4-1 with TRBJ1-6, with 9 bases identical to TRBD1. Trimming cost V 4 bases and J 6 bases; bases outside gene matches: 10. CDR1 and CDR2 (germline): MGHRA, YSYEKL. The CDR3 is 17 amino acids.

The table lists this clone with a count of one. The CDR3 sequence: CASSVGGGGASYEQYF. CDR3 coding DNA: TGTGCCAGCAGCGTCGGGGGCGGGGGCGCTTCCTACGAGCAGTACTTC. The chain combines TRBV9 with TRBJ2-7; tentative D call: TRBD2 (7 bases). Trimming took off 2 bases at V and 1 base at J, with 16 bases between the two ends. CDR3 length: 16 residues. Germline V gene sequence: CDR1 SGDLS, CDR2 YYNGEE.

The J gene is TRBJ1-4, the V gene TRBV27; the match to TRBD1 covers 11 bases. The CDR3 is made up of 13 amino acids. CDR1 and CDR2 (germline): MNHEY, SMNVEV (reference sequence). Trimming removed 6 bases from V and 7 bases from J; junction bases left unmatched: 1. The CDR3 spells CASRDRGLEKLFF. In DNA, the CDR3 is TGTGCCAGCAGGGACAGGGGGCTTGAAAAACTGTTTTTT.

The chain couples TRBV29-1 to TRBJ1-2; 9 nucleotides line up with TRBD1. The CDR3 runs 15 residues. The ends lost 6 bases at V and 5 bases at J; junction bases unmatched: 13. Germline V CDR1 and CDR2: SQVTM, ANQGSEA. CDR3 in amino acids: CSVSARQGVSYGYTF. CDR3 coding DNA: TGCAGCGTAAGTGCTCGACAGGGGGTATCTTATGGCTACACCTTC.

J is TRBJ2-3 and V is TRBV5-1; 8 nucleotides line up with TRBD2. The J segment lost 4 bases and the V segment lost 8 bases, leaving 9 bases of the junction unmatched. CDR1 SGHRS and CDR2 YFSETQ come from the germline V gene. The CDR3 loop spans 14 amino acids. CDR3 nucleotides: TGCGCCAGTTCACCGGGACTAGGGGCAGATACGCAGTATTTT. It translates to CASSPGLGADTQYF.

This chain joins TRBV5-4 and TRBJ2-5, with D possibly matching TRBD2 (5 bases). Germline V CDR1 and CDR2: SGHNT, YYREEE (reference sequence). This CDR3 is built from 13 residues. Trimming removed 0 bases at V and 5 bases at J, with 8 bases between. The CDR3 loop reads CASSLEQRETQYF. The CDR3 coding sequence is TGTGCCAGCAGCTTGGAGCAGCGGGAGACCCAGTACTTC. Full variable domain (remainder filled in from reference TRBV5-4 and TRBJ2-5): ETGVTQSPTHLIKTRGQQVTLRCSSQSGHNTVSWYQQALGQGPQFIFQYYREEENGRGNFPPRFSGLQFPNYSSELNVNALELDDSALYLCASSLEQRETQYFGPGTRLLVL.

The chain links TRBV5-1 to TRBJ2-5, with D maybe TRBD2 (6 bases). TRBJ2-7 matches the DNA end more closely, so the J call is doubtful. The CDR3 runs 14 residues. The germline CDR1 and CDR2 sequences are SGHRS and YFSETQ. The chain's CDR3 is CASSPSGGSYEQYF. The DNA for the CDR3 is TGCGCCAGCAGCCCCAGCGGAGGGTCCTACGAGCAGTACTTC.

The CDR3 here is CAIRADNSGNTIYF. For the CDR3, the DNA is TGTGCCATCAGGGCTGACAACTCTGGAAACACCATATATTTT. The chain uses TRBV6-1 and TRBJ1-3, with D possibly TRBD1 on 5 matching bases. In germline, CDR1 is MNHNS, CDR2 SASEGT. With 10 bases removed from V and 0 bases from J, the gap between germline ends came to 13 bases. There are 14 residues in the CDR3.

The chain recombines TRBV28 with TRBJ1-3; D not certain. Trimming cost V 1 base and J 0 bases, with 13 bases left between them. The CDR3 is 17 residues long. The V gene's germline CDR1 is MDHEN and CDR2 SYDVKM. Here the CDR3 DNA reads TGTGCCAGCAGTTTATCGAGGTCCTCGCTCTCTGGAAACACCATATATTTT. Its translation: CASSLSRSSLSGNTIYF.

The chain carries TRBV29-1 and TRBJ2-3; D perhaps matches TRBD2 (6 bases). This CDR3 spans 14 amino acids. CDR1 SQVTM and CDR2 ANQGSEA come from the germline V gene. Deletions cut 5 bases from V and 4 bases from J, with 16 bases between. The CDR3 is CSVSPGLTADTQYF. In DNA form, the CDR3 reads TGCAGCGTTAGCCCCGGACTAACCGCAGATACGCAGTATTTT.

Only a few counts were recorded for this clone. The V and J genes are TRBV18 and TRBJ2-1; 7 bases agree with TRBD1. Trimming took 6 bases from V and 9 from J; bases not matched to a gene: 11. Germline CDR1 KGHSH, CDR2 LQKENI. CDR3 length equals 14 residues. The CDR3 bases are TGTGCCAGCTCTCGAACTCTAGGGGACAGTGAGCAGTTCTTC. This codes for CASSRTLGDSEQFF.

The rearrangement links TRBV28 to TRBJ2-5; maybe TRBD1 (5 bases). CDR1 and CDR2 from the germline V gene are MDHEN and SYDVKM. The CDR3 extends over 14 amino acids. Trimming left V 8 bases short and J 1 base short, with 14 bases between. CDR3 protein: CASLEPGAQETQYF. CDR3 bases: TGTGCCAGCTTAGAGCCTGGGGCCCAAGAGACCCAGTACTTC.

V and J are TRBV28 and TRBJ2-3, with TRBD2 matching over 7 bases. Germline lookup yields CDR1 MDHEN and CDR2 SYDVKM. CDR3 length equals 15 residues. V was pared by 3 bases and J by 1 base, with 4 bases of the junction left unmatched. The CDR3: CASSFGGGGTDTQYF. CDR3 DNA: TGTGCCAGCAGTTTTGGGGGGGGAGGCACAGATACGCAGTATTTT.

V is TRBV12-5 and J is TRBJ2-1, with 14 bases that match TRBD2. After removal of 6 bases from V and 6 bases from J, the junction contained 10 bases not matched to a gene. Germline V gene lookup returns CDR1 LGHNT and CDR2 FRNRAP. CDR3 length equals 17 residues. The CDR3 bases are TGTGCTAGTGGCTCGGGGACTAGCGGGAGAATAGGCAATGAGCAGTTCTTC. Amino acids: CASGSGTSGRIGNEQFF.

This rearrangement joins TRBV5-4 to TRBJ1-5; 8 positions agree with TRBD1. Germline V gives CDR1 SGHNT, CDR2 YYREEE (reference sequence). V lost 4 bases, J lost 7 bases, and 4 bases stayed unmatched. CDR3 length equals 13 residues. CDR3 nucleotides: TGTGCCAGCAGCCGACAGGGGATCCAGCCCCAGCATTTT. Translation: CASSRQGIQPQHF.

The rearrangement uses TRBV9 and TRBJ2-7, with a tentative D call TRBD2 (6 bases). In germline, CDR1 is SGDLS, CDR2 YYNGEE. V was clipped by 2 bases and J by 2 bases, with 11 bases between them. The CDR3 sequence is 14 residues long. The CDR3 nucleotides are TGTGCCAGCAGCGTGGGCGGGGTGCCCTACGAGCAGTACTTC. Translating it yields CASSVGGVPYEQYF.

The rearrangement uses TRBV29-1 and TRBJ1-1, with TRBD1 matching 11 bases. CDR1 is SQVTM, CDR2 ANQGSEA, per germline. Germline trimming cut 7 bases from V and 1 base from J; bases unmatched to any gene: 8. This CDR3 region has 15 residues. CDR3 bases: TGCAGCGGGGTGGGGACAGGGGGAACGAACACTGAAGCTTTCTTT. Its translation is CSGVGTGGTNTEAFF.

This sequence joins TRBV15 and TRBJ2-3; TRBD2 aligns across 7 bases. The CDR3 loop spans 17 amino acids. The trim removed 0 bases at V and 0 bases at J, leaving 6 bases unmatched. Germline V lookup: CDR1 LNHNV, CDR2 YYDKDF (reference sequence). The DNA of the CDR3 is TGTGCCACCAGCAGAGAGAGACTAGCCTCTAGCACAGATACGCAGTATTTT. This gives the protein CATSRERLASSTDTQYF.

This chain joins TRBV5-1 and TRBJ2-3, with 12 bases fitting TRBD2. With V trimmed by 2 bases and J by 6 bases, 4 bases remained unmatched. The CDR3 spans 15 residues. In germline, CDR1 is SGHRS, CDR2 YFSETQ. CDR3 coding DNA: TGCGCCAGCAGCTTAGGACTAGCGGGATACGATACGCAGTATTTT. This encodes CASSLGLAGYDTQYF.

The genes are TRBV5-1 and TRBJ2-3, with 8 bases fitting TRBD2. CDR3 length equals 16 residues. The J segment lost 9 bases and the V segment lost 8 bases, leaving 20 bases of the junction unmatched. Germline V lookup: CDR1 SGHRS, CDR2 YFSETQ. For the CDR3, the DNA is TGCGCCAGAGCCAAGAGGAAGCGGGGGACCCAGGGAACGCAGTATTTT. Protein: CARAKRKRGTQGTQYF.

This clone was recorded a few times. The CDR3 reads CASSIDDRGGGSTEAFF. In DNA form, the CDR3 reads TGTGCCAGTAGTATAGATGACAGGGGAGGTGGGAGCACTGAAGCTTTCTTT. The chain has TRBV19 and TRBJ1-1, with TRBD1 matching over 8 bases. Unmatched junction bases numbered 10, after V lost 0 bases and J lost 4 bases. The CDR3 has 17 amino acids. Germline-derived CDR1 and CDR2 are LNHDA and SQIVND (reference sequence).

The chain joins TRBV6-4 to TRBJ1-2; 9 nucleotides match TRBD1. The germline CDR1 and CDR2 sequences are MRHNA and SNTAGT. After removal of 5 bases from V and 4 bases from J, the junction contained 5 bases not matched to a gene. The CDR3 extends over 14 amino acids. CDR3 sequence (DNA): TGTGCCAGCAGTCCCGGGACAGGGACCTATGGCTACACCTTC. The encoded protein is CASSPGTGTYGYTF.

The chain is built from TRBV27 and TRBJ1-1; 7 bases are shared with TRBD1. Per the germline V gene, CDR1 is MNHEY and CDR2 is SMNVEV (reference sequence). This CDR3 has 14 residues. Unmatched junction bases numbered 2, after V lost 4 bases and J lost 0 bases. CDR3 amino acids: CASSSGTVNTEAFF. The CDR3, as DNA: TGTGCCAGCAGTTCTGGGACAGTGAACACTGAAGCTTTCTTT.

DNA for the CDR3: TGTGCCAGCAGCTTGGTCTCAACTAATGAAAAACTGTTTTTT. Amino acid sequence: CASSLVSTNEKLFF. This sequence joins TRBV5-6 and TRBJ1-4; D remains unclear. Germline V CDR1 and CDR2: SGHDT, YYEEEE. CDR3 size: 14 residues. With 0 bases removed from V and 0 bases from J, the gap between germline ends came to 3 bases.